The entry below gives a single TCR beta chain sequence along with its context. This sample is drawn from a study of blood T cell repertoires in COVID-19. Turning to the study itself: Samples came from the United States, Italy and Spain, spanning acute and convalescent COVID-19. From T cells, B-cell-depleted T cells, or PBMCs came the material, which was cDNA or gDNA.

Original analysis: Using reference gene primer amplification, nucleated cell counts were estimated. The table came from immunoSEQ multiplex PCR; TCRdb's copy has only in-frame clones and leaves some out. V, J and clone size are those of that table, while D and trimming were read from the DNA. The sample consists of a few hundred thousand clones, roughly 80% of them appearing once. Germline V CDR1 and CDR2: MNHEY, SMNVEV (reference sequence). V gave up 3 bases and J gave up 6 bases; unmatched junction bases: 6. The CDR3 length is 14 residues. The sequence was obtained from a man older than 75 with acute or convalescent COVID-19. The chain carries TRBV27 and TRBJ1-1; 8 bases map to TRBD1. The material sequenced was peripheral blood. The CDR3 spells CASSFDRGWAEAFF. CDR3 coding DNA: TGTGCCAGCAGTTTCGACAGGGGATGGGCTGAAGCTTTCTTT.